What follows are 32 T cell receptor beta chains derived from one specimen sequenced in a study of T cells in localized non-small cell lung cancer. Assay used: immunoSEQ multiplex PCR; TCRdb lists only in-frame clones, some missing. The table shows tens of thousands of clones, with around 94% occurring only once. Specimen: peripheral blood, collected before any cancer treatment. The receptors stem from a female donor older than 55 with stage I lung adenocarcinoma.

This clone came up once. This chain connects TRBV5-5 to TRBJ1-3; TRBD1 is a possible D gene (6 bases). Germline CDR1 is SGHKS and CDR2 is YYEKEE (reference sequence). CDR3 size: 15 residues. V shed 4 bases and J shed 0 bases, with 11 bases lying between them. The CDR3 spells CASSPTGTSGNTIYF. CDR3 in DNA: TGTGCCAGCAGCCCCACAGGGACCTCTGGAAACACCATATATTTT.

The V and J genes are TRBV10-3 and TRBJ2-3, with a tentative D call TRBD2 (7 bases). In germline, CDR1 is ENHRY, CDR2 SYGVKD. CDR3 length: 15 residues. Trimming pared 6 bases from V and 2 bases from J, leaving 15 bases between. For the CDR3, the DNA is TGTGCCATCAGGAGCCCGGCGGGGGCCACAGATACGCAGTATTTT. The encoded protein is CAIRSPAGATDTQYF.

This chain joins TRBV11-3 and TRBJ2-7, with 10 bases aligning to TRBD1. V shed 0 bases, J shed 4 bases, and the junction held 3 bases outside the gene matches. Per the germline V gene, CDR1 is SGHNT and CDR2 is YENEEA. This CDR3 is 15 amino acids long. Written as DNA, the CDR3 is TGTGCCAGCAGCTTAGAGACAGGGGGCCGGTACGAGCAGTACTTC. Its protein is CASSLETGGRYEQYF. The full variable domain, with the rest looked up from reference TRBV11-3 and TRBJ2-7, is EAGVVQSPRYKIIEKKQPVAFWCNPISGHNTLYWYLQNLGQGPELLIRYENEEAVDDSQLPKDRFSAERLKGVDSTLKIQPAELGDSAVYLCASSLETGGRYEQYFGPGTRLTVT.

This chain's CDR3 is CASSWFNSGANVLTF. DNA of the CDR3: TGTGCCAGCAGCTGGTTCAACTCTGGGGCCAACGTCCTGACTTTC. The chain couples TRBV5-6 to TRBJ2-6; D is ambiguous. Trimming stripped 3 bases from V and 0 bases from J, with 7 bases between. Germline V CDR1 and CDR2: SGHDT, YYEEEE. The CDR3 totals 15 residues.

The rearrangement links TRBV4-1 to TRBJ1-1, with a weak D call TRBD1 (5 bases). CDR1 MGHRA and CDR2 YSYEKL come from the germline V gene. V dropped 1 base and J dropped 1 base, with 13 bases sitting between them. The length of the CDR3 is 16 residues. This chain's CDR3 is CASSQGLPGGNTEAFF. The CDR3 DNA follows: TGCGCCAGCAGCCAAGGCCTCCCCGGGGGGAACACTGAAGCTTTCTTT.

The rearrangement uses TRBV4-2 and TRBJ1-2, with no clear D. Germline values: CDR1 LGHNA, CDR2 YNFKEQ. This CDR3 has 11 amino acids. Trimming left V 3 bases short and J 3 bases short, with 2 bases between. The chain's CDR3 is CASSHYYGYTF. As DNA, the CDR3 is TGTGCCAGCAGCCACTACTATGGCTACACCTTC.

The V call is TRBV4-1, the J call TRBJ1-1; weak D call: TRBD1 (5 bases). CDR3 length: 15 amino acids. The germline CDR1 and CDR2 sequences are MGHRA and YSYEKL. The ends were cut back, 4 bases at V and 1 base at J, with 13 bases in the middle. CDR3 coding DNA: TGCGCCAGCAGCCCCCTAGGTGGGGGGAACACTGAAGCTTTCTTT. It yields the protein CASSPLGGGNTEAFF.

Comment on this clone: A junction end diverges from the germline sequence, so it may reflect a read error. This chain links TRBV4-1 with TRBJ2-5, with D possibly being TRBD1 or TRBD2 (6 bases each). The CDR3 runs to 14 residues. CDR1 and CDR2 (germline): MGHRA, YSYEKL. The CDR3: CASRQGGYQETQYF. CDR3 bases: TGCGCCAGCAGGCAAGGGGGGTACCAAGAGACCCAGTACTTC.

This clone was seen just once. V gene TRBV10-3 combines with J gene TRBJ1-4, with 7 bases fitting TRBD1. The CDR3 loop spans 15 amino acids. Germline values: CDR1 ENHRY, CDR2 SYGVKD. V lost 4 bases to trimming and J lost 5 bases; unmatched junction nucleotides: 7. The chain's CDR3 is CAISAGQEQNEKLFF. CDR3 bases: TGTGCCATCAGTGCAGGACAGGAGCAAAATGAAAAACTGTTTTTT.

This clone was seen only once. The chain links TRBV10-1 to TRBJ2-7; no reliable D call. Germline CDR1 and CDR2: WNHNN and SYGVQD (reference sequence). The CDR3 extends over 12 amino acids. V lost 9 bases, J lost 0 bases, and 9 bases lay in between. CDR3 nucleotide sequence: TGCGCCAGAGTACGACCCTCCTACGAGCAGTACGTC. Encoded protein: CARVRPSYEQYV.

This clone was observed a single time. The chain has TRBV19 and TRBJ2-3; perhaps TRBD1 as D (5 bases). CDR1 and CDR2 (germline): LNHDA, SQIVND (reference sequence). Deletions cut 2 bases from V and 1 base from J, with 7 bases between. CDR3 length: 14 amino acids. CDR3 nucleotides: TGTGCCAGTAGTATACAGGGCGGCACAGATACGCAGTATTTT. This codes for CASSIQGGTDTQYF. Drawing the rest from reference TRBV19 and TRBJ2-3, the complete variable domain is DGGITQSPKYLFRKEGQNVTLSCEQNLNHDAMYWYRQDPGQGLRLIYYSQIVNDFQKGDIAEGYSVSREKKESFPLTVTSAQKNPTAFYLCASSIQGGTDTQYFGPGTRLTVL.

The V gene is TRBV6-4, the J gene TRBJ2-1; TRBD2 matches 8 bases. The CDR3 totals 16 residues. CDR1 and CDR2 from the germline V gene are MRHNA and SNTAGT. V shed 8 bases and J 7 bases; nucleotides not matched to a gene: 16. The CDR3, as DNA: TGTGCCAGCTTCTGGGAGGGGCGGGGGGCCTGGAATGAGCAGTTCTTC. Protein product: CASFWEGRGAWNEQFF.

The CDR3 region has the DNA TGTGCCAGCCGACGAGAGGGAGGCTATGGCTACACCTTC. Protein product: CASRREGGYGYTF. V gene TRBV19 combines with J gene TRBJ1-2, with D unclear. The germline gives CDR1 LNHDA, CDR2 SQIVND (reference sequence). This CDR3 spans 13 amino acids. V was shortened by 9 bases and J by 4 bases, with 15 bases between the two germline ends.

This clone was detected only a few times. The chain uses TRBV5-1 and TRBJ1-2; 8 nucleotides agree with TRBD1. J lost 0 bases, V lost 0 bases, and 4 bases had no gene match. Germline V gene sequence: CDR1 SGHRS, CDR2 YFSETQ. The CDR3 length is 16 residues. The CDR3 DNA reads TGCGCCAGCAGCTTGGGGCAGGGGGCTTCTAACTATGGCTACACCTTC. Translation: CASSLGQGASNYGYTF. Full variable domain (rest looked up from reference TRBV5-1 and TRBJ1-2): KAGVTQTPRYLIKTRGQQVTLSCSPISGHRSVSWYQQTPGQGLQFLFEYFSETQRNKGNFPGRFSGRQFSNSRSEMNVSTLELGDSALYLCASSLGQGASNYGYTFGSGTRLTVV.

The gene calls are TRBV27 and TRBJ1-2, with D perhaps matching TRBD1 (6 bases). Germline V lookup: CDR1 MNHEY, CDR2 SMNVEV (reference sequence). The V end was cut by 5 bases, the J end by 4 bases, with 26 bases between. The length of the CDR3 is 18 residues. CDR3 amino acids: CASSIYGTSSFRAYGYTF. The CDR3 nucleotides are TGTGCCAGCAGTATCTACGGGACAAGCAGCTTTCGTGCCTATGGCTACACCTTC.

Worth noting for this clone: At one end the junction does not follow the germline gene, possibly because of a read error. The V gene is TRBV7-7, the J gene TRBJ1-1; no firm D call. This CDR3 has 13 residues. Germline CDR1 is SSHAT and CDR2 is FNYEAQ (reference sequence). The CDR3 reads CASSLDRYTEAFF. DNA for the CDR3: TGTGCTAGCAGCTTAGACCGTTACACTGAAGCTTTCTTT.

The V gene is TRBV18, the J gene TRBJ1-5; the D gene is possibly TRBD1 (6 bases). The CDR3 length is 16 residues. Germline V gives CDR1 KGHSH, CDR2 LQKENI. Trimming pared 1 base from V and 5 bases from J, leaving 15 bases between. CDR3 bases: TGTGCCAGCTCACCACGGGGGGCGCTGAGGGATCAGCCCCAGCATTTT. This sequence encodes CASSPRGALRDQPQHF.

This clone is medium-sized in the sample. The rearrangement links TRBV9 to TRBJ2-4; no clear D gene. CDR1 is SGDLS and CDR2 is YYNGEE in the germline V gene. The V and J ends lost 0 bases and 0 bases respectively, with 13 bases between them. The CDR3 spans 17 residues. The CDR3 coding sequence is TGTGCCAGCAGCGTAGAACGGCATCTAATAGCCAAAAACATTCAGTACTTC. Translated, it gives CASSVERHLIAKNIQYF. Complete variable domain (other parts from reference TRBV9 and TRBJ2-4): DSGVTQTPKHLITATGQRVTLRCSPRSGDLSVYWYQQSLDQGLQFLIQYYNGEERAKGNILERFSAQQFPDLHSELNLSSLELGDSALYFCASSVERHLIAKNIQYFGAGTRLSVL.

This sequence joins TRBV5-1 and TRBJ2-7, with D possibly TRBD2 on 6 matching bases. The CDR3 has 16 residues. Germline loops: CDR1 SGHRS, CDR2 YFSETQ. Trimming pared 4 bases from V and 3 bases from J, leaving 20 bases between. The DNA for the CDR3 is TGCGCCAGCAGCCCCGGAGGGAGACCTTCGGACTACGAGCAGTACTTC. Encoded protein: CASSPGGRPSDYEQYF.

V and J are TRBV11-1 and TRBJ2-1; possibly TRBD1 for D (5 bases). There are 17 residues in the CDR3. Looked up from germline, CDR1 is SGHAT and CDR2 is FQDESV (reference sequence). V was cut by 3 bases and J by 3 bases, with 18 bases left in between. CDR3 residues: CASSFWMSQGSYNEQFF. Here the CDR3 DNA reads TGTGCCAGCAGCTTTTGGATGAGTCAGGGTAGCTACAATGAGCAGTTCTTC.

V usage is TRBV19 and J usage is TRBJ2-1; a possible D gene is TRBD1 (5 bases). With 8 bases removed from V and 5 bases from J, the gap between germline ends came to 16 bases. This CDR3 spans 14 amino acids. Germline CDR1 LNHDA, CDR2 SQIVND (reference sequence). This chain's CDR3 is CASWGRSGNNEQFF. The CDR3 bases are TGTGCCAGTTGGGGCAGGTCGGGTAACAATGAGCAGTTCTTC.

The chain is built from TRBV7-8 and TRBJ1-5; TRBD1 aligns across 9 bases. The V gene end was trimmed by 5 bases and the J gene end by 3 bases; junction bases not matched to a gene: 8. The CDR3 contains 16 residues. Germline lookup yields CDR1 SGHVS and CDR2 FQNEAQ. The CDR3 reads CASSMSRTGANQPQHF. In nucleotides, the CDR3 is TGTGCCAGCAGCATGTCCCGGACAGGGGCCAATCAGCCCCAGCATTTT.

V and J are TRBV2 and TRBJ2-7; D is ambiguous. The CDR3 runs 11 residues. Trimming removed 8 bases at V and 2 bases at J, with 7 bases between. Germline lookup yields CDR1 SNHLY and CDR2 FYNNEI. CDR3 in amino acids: CASSETYEQYF. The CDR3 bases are TGTGCCAGCTCGGAAACCTACGAGCAGTACTTC.

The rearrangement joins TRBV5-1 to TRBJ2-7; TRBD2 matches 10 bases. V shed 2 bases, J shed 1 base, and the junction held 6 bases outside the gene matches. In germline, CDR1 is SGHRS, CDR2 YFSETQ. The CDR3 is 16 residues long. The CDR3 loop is CASSFSGGLRSYEQYF. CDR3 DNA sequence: TGCGCCAGCAGCTTTAGCGGGGGGCTTCGATCCTACGAGCAGTACTTC.

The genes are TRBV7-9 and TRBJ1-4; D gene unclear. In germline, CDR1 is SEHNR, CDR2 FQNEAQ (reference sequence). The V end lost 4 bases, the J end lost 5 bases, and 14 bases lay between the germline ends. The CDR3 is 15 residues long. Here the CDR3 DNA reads TGTGCCAGCAGCTCCGGGTTAGGGCTAAATGAAAAACTGTTTTTT. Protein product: CASSSGLGLNEKLFF. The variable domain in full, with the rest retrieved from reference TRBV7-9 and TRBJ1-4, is DTGVSQNPRHKITKRGQNVTFRCDPISEHNRLYWYRQTLGQGPEFLTYFQNEAQLEKSRLLSDRFSAERPKGSFSTLEIQRTEQGDSAMYLCASSSGLGLNEKLFFGSGTQLSVL.

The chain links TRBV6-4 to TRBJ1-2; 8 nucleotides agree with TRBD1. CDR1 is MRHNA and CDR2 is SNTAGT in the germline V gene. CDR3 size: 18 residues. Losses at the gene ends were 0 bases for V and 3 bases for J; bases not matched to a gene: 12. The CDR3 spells CASSDSIPTGALDYGYTF. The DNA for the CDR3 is TGTGCCAGCAGTGACTCGATCCCGACAGGGGCGCTGGACTATGGCTACACCTTC.

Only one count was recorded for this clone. This CDR3 reads CASSPIDRGGNGYTF. CDR3 DNA sequence: TGTGCCAGCAGCCCCATTGACAGGGGGGGTAATGGCTACACCTTC. This chain joins TRBV7-9 and TRBJ1-2, with 9 bases identical to TRBD1. The ends lost 5 bases at V and 6 bases at J; junction bases unmatched: 10. This CDR3 spans 15 amino acids. CDR1 and CDR2 (germline): SEHNR, FQNEAQ (reference sequence).

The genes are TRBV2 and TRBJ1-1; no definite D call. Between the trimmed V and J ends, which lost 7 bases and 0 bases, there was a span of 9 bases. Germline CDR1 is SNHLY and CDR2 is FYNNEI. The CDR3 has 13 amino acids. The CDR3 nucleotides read TGTGCCAGCACTAGCTATATGAACACTGAAGCTTTCTTT. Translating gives CASTSYMNTEAFF.

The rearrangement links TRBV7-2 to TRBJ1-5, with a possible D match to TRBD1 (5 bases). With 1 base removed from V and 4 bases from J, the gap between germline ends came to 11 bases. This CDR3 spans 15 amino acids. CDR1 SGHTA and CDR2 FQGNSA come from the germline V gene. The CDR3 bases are TGTGCCAGCAGCTTAGGAATGTGGGGGAATCAGCCCCAGCATTTT. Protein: CASSLGMWGNQPQHF. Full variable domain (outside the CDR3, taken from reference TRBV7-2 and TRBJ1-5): GAGVSQSPSNKVTEKGKDVELRCDPISGHTALYWYRQSLGQGLEFLIYFQGNSAPDKSGLPSDRFSAERTGGSVSTLTIQRTQQEDSAVYLCASSLGMWGNQPQHFGDGTRLSIL.

As DNA, the CDR3 is TGTGCCAGCAGCGCCCGGGACAGGGGTCGTGGAAACACCATATATTTT. Its translation: CASSARDRGRGNTIYF. This chain uses TRBV7-8 with TRBJ1-3; the match to TRBD1 covers 10 bases. The V and J ends lost 5 bases and 3 bases, in that order; junction bases with no gene match: 7. CDR1 and CDR2 from the germline V gene are SGHVS and FQNEAQ. The CDR3 loop spans 16 amino acids.

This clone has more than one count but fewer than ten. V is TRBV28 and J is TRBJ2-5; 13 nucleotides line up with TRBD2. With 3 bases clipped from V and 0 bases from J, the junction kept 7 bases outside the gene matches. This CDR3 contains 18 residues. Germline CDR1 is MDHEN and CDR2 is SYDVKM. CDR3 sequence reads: CASSLEGLAGTYQETQYF. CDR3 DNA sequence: TGTGCCAGCAGTTTGGAGGGACTAGCGGGGACGTACCAAGAGACCCAGTACTTC.

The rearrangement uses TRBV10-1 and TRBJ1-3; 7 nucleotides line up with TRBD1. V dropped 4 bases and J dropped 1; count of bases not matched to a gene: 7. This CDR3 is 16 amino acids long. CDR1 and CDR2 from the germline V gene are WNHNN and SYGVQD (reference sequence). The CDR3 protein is CASSAVGQTSGNTIYF. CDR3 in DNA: TGCGCCAGCAGTGCAGTGGGACAGACTTCTGGAAACACCATATATTTT.